This T cell receptor beta chain was found in a study of response to subunit inactivated influenza vaccine. General study results and limits: That few new T cells are recruited by each seasonal influenza vaccination was the authors' suggestion.

CDR1 DFQATT and CDR2 SNEGSKA come from the germline V gene (reference sequence). Trimming stripped 3 bases from V and 7 bases from J, with 3 bases between. This CDR3 has 10 residues. Worth noting for this clonotype: The antigen is undetermined.

TCRdb reanalysed the RT-PCR reads using MiXCR and keeps one entry per CDR3 protein. This table has a few hundred thousand distinct CDR3 sequences, 6.5% to 8% appearing once. The chain recombines TRBV20-1 with TRBJ1-4; D is ambiguous. This specimen was PBMCs from blood, taken about 24 months after vaccination. The clonotype originates from a man in his fifties or sixties who received an inactivated influenza vaccine. This CDR3 reads CSASREKLFF. For the CDR3, the DNA is TGCAGTGCTAGTCGTGAAAAACTGTTTTTT.